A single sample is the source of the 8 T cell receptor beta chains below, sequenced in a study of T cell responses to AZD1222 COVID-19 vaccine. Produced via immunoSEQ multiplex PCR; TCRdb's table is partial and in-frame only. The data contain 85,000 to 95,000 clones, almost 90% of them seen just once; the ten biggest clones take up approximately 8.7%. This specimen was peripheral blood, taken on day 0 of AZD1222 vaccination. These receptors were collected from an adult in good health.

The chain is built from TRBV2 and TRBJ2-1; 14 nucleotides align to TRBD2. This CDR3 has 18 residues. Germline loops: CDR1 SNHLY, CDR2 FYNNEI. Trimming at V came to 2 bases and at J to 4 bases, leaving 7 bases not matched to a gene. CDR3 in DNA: TGTGCCAGCAGTGAAAGGTCCCGGACTAGCGGGAGGTACAATGAGCAGTTCTTC. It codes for CASSERSRTSGRYNEQFF.

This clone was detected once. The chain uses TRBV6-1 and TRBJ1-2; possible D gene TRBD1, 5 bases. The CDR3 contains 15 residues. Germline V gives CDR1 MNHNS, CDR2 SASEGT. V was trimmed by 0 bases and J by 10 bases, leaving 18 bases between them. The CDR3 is CASSEAHLGQGVYTF. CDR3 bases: TGTGCCAGCAGTGAAGCGCATTTAGGGCAGGGAGTCTACACCTTC.

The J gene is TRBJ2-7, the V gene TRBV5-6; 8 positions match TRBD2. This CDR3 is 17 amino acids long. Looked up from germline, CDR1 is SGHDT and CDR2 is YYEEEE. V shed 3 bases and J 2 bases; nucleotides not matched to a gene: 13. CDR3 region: CASSSGARRGGPYEQYF. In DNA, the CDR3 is TGTGCCAGCAGCTCGGGAGCCCGACGGGGGGGCCCCTACGAGCAGTACTTC.

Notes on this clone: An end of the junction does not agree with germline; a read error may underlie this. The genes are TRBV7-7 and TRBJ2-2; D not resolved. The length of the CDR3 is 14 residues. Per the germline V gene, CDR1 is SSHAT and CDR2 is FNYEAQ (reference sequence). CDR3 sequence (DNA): TGTGCTAGCAGCTTAGGGATAGACTCCGGGGAGCTGTTTTTT. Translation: CASSLGIDSGELFF. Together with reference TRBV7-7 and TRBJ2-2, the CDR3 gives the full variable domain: GAGVSQSPRYKVTKRGQDVTLRCDPISSHATLYWYQQALGQGPEFLTYFNYEAQPDKSGLPSDRFSAERPEGSISTLTIQRTEQRDSAMYRCASSLGIDSGELFFGEGSRLTVL.

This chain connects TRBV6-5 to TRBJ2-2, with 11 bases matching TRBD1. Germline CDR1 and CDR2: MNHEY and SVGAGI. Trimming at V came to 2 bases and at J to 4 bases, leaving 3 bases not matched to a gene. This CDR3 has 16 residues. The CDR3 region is CASSYLDRGPTGELFF. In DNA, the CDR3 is TGTGCCAGCAGTTACCTGGACAGGGGGCCCACCGGGGAGCTGTTTTTT.

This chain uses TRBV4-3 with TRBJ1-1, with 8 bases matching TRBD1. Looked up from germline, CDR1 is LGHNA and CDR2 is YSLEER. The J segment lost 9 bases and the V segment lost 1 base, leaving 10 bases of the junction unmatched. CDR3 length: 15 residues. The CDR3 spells CASSQALQGAAKAFF. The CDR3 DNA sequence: TGCGCCAGCAGCCAAGCTTTGCAGGGGGCTGCAAAAGCTTTCTTT.

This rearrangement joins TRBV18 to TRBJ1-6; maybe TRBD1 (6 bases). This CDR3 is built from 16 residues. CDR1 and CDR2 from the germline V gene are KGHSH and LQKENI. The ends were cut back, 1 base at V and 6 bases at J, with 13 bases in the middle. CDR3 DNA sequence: TGTGCCAGCTCACCACTAAGGGACATTATTAATTCACCCCTCCACTTT. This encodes CASSPLRDIINSPLHF.

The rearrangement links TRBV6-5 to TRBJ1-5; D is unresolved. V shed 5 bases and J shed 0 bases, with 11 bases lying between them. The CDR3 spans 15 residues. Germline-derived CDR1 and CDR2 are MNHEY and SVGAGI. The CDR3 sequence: CASSLGRSSNQPQHF. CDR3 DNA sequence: TGTGCCAGCAGTCTAGGCAGGAGTAGCAATCAGCCCCAGCATTTT.